This entry features one TCR beta chain sequence. Its specificity is unknown. This specimen comes from a study of T cell responses to AZD1222 COVID-19 vaccine. Study results and limitations: The CD4 TCRs associated with vaccination extended across spike and predominated at 160-218 and 743-854.

CDR1 and CDR2 from the germline V gene are SGHRS and YFSETQ. V lost 2 bases and J lost 5; bases outside the gene matches: 5. This CDR3 region has 14 residues. Clones were read by immunoSEQ multiplex PCR, and TCRdb kept only the in-frame ones, dropping some. The profile shows 100,000 to 150,000 clones, over 70% of them singletons. This TCR was recovered from an adult in good health. Sequenced here: peripheral blood, sampled on day 0 of AZD1222 vaccination. This sequence joins TRBV5-1 and TRBJ2-7, with 9 bases that match TRBD1. CDR3 DNA sequence: TGCGCCAGCAGCTTCCGGGACAGGGACAACGAGCAGTACTTC. It codes for CASSFRDRDNEQYF.